A selection of T cell receptor beta chains follows, all from one sample in a study of blood T cells in healthy people across ages. In TCRdb, the 5' RACE reads were re-called with MiXCR into one record per CDR3 protein. The sample shows hundreds of thousands of distinct CDR3 sequences, 21% of them seen only once. Sequencing was performed on blood. The receptors were gathered from a man in his sixties or seventies in good health. Both conserved end residues are part of each CDR3. D genes are given only for firm matches. Expanded clones get a size class; other rows say once, few or many, or leave the size out.

J,V,D,size,DNA,CDR3
TRBJ2-5,TRBV7-9,TRBD2,few,TGTGCCAGCAGCTTAGCGCATGGAGCGGGAGTATCGAAGACCCAGTACTTC,CASSLAHGAGVSKTQYF
TRBJ2-7,TRBV12-3/TRBV12-4,.,.,TGTGCCAGCAGTTTATGGGGATCCCCCTCCTTGGGTGAGCAGTACTTC,CASSLWGSPSLGEQYF
TRBJ2-5,TRBV7-6,.,.,TGTGCCAGCAGCTTTGGACACGACGGGGAGACCCAGTACTTC,CASSFGHDGETQYF
TRBJ2-3,TRBV2,.,.,TGTGCCAGCAGGTCCGAGACAGCCCCCACAGATACGCAGTATTTT,CASRSETAPTDTQYF
TRBJ2-2,TRBV5-1,TRBD1,.,TGCGCCAGCAGCTTGGCCCGCGGGACAGGGGTCAACACCGGGGAGCTGTTTTTT,CASSLARGTGVNTGELFF
TRBJ1-4,TRBV30,.,.,TGTGCCTGGAGTCCGGGCCCTGCTAATGAAAAACTGTTTTTT,CAWSPGPANEKLFF
TRBJ2-7,TRBV12-3/TRBV12-4,TRBD2,.,TGTGCCAGCAGTTCGCCCGGGGCTAGCGGGAGGGGGTACGAGCAGTACTTC,CASSSPGASGRGYEQYF
TRBJ1-6,TRBV20-1,.,.,TGCAGTGCTAGAGACGATCGGACGGGAACCTATAATTCACCCCTCCACTTT,CSARDDRTGTYNSPLHF
TRBJ2-1,TRBV29-1,TRBD2,few,TGCAGCGTTCGGTTAGCGGGAGATGAGCAGTTCTTC,CSVRLAGDEQFF
TRBJ2-7,TRBV20-1,.,few,TGCAGTTTGCTGGACCCGTCTTACTCCTACGAGCAGTACTTC,CSLLDPSYSYEQYF
TRBJ2-1,TRBV25-1,.,.,TGTGCCATCCAGGGGGGCGCCAGCCATGAGCAGTTCTTC,CAIQGGASHEQFF
TRBJ2-5,TRBV25-1,.,few,TGTGCCAGCAGGATTGGGTTCGAGACCCAGTACTTC,CASRIGFETQYF
TRBJ2-3,TRBV9,TRBD2,.,TGTGCCAGCAGCGTAGGACTAGCGGGAGCCCCAGATACGCAGTATTTT,CASSVGLAGAPDTQYF
TRBJ2-7,TRBV21-1,.,.,TGTGCCAGCATGGCTGATAGTGACTACGAGCAGTACTTC,CASMADSDYEQYF
TRBJ2-5,TRBV14,.,.,TGTGCCAGCAGCCAAGTAATAGAAGAGACCCAGTACTTC,CASSQVIEETQYF
TRBJ2-3,TRBV5-1,.,.,TGCGCCAGCCGAAGGGAACAGGGCCCGGATACGCAGTATTTT,CASRREQGPDTQYF
TRBJ2-7,TRBV4-1,TRBD2,.,TGCGCCAGCAGCCAAGAGGGACTAGCGGCCTCCGAGCAGTACTTC,CASSQEGLAASEQYF
TRBJ2-1,TRBV7-3,TRBD2,many,TGTGCCAGCAGCTTAACTGGGACTAGCGGGAAAAATGAGCAGTTCTTC,CASSLTGTSGKNEQFF
TRBJ2-7,TRBV20-1,.,.,TGCAGTGCTAGAGATACCACATCCTACGAGCAGTACTTC,CSARDTTSYEQYF
TRBJ1-2,TRBV27,.,.,TGTGCCAGCAGTCCACCCAGGGGTAACTATGGCTACACCTTC,CASSPPRGNYGYTF
TRBJ2-7,TRBV29-1,.,few,TGCAGCGCCACCGGGACTGCCCCCTACGAGCAGTACTTC,CSATGTAPYEQYF
TRBJ2-2,TRBV3-1,.,few,TGTGCCAGCAGCCAAGGAGGGCACGCCGGGGAGCTGTTTTTT,CASSQGGHAGELFF
TRBJ2-3,TRBV7-2,.,once,TGTGCCAGCAGCTTAGGCGGGACTTTGAGCACAGATACGCAGTATTTT,CASSLGGTLSTDTQYF
TRBJ2-5,TRBV6-2/TRBV6-3,.,many,TGTGCCAGCAGTTACTCCGGGACTCCATGGACCCAGTACTTC,CASSYSGTPWTQYF
TRBJ2-1,TRBV20-1,.,.,TGCAGTGCTAGTCCAGAATTCTATGAGCAGTTCTTC,CSASPEFYEQFF
TRBJ2-7,TRBV20-1,.,.,TGCAGTGCTAGAGATTCGGGTGAGCAGTACTTC,CSARDSGEQYF
TRBJ2-3,TRBV6-6,TRBD1,.,TGTGCCAGCAGGGGACAGGGGAGCACAGATACGCAGTATTTT,CASRGQGSTDTQYF
TRBJ1-1,TRBV6-6,.,.,TGTGCCAGCAGTTACGGCGGGGGTGGGGGTACTGAAGCTTTCTTT,CASSYGGGGGTEAFF
TRBJ2-2,TRBV28,.,many,TGTGCCAGCAGTCCGGAAAGGGGCACCGGGGAGCTGTTTTTT,CASSPERGTGELFF
TRBJ2-5,TRBV7-2,.,.,TGTGCCAGCAGCTTAGGGGGGGGCTGGGGGAAAGAGACCCAGTACTTC,CASSLGGGWGKETQYF
TRBJ1-2,TRBV20-1,TRBD1,few,TGCAGTGCTGGGGGACAGGTCTATGGCTACACCTTC,CSAGGQVYGYTF
TRBJ2-1,TRBV5-1,.,many,TGCGCCAGCAGCTCTCGACCCTACAATGAGCAGTTCTTC,CASSSRPYNEQFF
TRBJ1-3,TRBV7-2,.,.,TGTGCCAGCAGCTCCGAGGGGGGAGGGGGAAACACCATATATTTT,CASSSEGGGGNTIYF
TRBJ1-5,TRBV15,.,.,TGTGCCACCAGCAGAGATTTTCAGCCCAATCAGCCCCAGCATTTT,CATSRDFQPNQPQHF
TRBJ2-1,TRBV6-2/TRBV6-3,TRBD2,.,TGTGCCAGCAGAACCGGGACTAGCGGTTACAATGAGCAGTTCTTC,CASRTGTSGYNEQFF
TRBJ1-1,TRBV29-1,.,.,TGCAGCGTTGGTGGGACGGCCAGGTCTAAGAACACTGAAGCTTTCTTT,CSVGGTARSKNTEAFF
TRBJ2-3,TRBV3-1,.,.,TGTGCTAGCAGCCAAGATAGGGGCGCAGATGCGCAGTATTTT,CASSQDRGADAQYF
TRBJ2-7,TRBV11-1,.,.,TGTGCCAGCAGCCCGAGCGACCGGGACGATCAGGGGCAGTACTTC,CASSPSDRDDQGQYF
TRBJ1-1,TRBV5-4,TRBD1,.,TGTGCCAGCAGCTCCGAGGACTACAGGGGGGACGCGAACACTGAAGCTTTCTTT,CASSSEDYRGDANTEAFF
TRBJ2-7,TRBV19,TRBD2,.,TGTGCCAGTTCGAGCGGGAGGTCGGGCTACGAGCAGTACTTC,CASSSGRSGYEQYF
TRBJ2-1,TRBV3-1,.,.,TGTGCCAGCAGCCAAGATAGGGGGGGCGGTGAGCAGTTCTTC,CASSQDRGGGEQFF
TRBJ2-1,TRBV28,.,few,TGTGCCAGCAGTCCAGGTGGGCTAGTCAACAATGAGCAGTTCTTC,CASSPGGLVNNEQFF
TRBJ2-3,TRBV24-1,.,.,TGTGCCACCAGTGACACCCGAGAGGGAGCAGATACGCAGTATTTT,CATSDTREGADTQYF
TRBJ2-7,TRBV4-2,.,.,TGTGCCAGCAGCCCTCTAGGCCTGCTGCGAGAGGGGGCCTACGAGCAGTACTTC,CASSPLGLLREGAYEQYF
TRBJ2-4,TRBV7-2,.,many,TGTGCCAGCAGCCCAACGACTAGTTCGGGCAAAAACATTCAGTACTTC,CASSPTTSSGKNIQYF
TRBJ2-5,TRBV24-1,.,.,TGTGCCACCAGTGATCCCCGGGACCACCAAGAGACCCAGTACTTC,CATSDPRDHQETQYF
TRBJ1-2,TRBV18,.,few,TGTGCCAGCTCACCAGGCAGGGGCCAATTCAACTATGGCTACACCTTC,CASSPGRGQFNYGYTF
TRBJ2-3,TRBV5-1,TRBD2,.,TGCGCCAGCAGCATCTTTGCGGGGGGCACAGATACGCAGTATTTT,CASSIFAGGTDTQYF
TRBJ1-1,TRBV29-1,.,few,TGCAGCGTTGAAGATAGCCCGCGCACTGAAGCTTTCTTT,CSVEDSPRTEAFF